This T cell receptor beta chain was recovered during a study of blood T cell repertoires in COVID-19. Assay: immunoSEQ multiplex PCR; the TCRdb copy retains only in-frame clones and omits some. The repertoire has about 150,000 clones, 84% of them found once; the top ten carry around 3.2%. The TCR comes from a woman between 50 and 59 years old with acute COVID-19. The sequenced sample was PBMCs or T cells enriched from blood (not recorded which).

CDR3 residues: CASSLSAGTGTQYF. DNA of the CDR3: TGCGCCAGCAGCTTGTCCGCAGGGACTGGGACCCAGTACTTC. The gene calls are TRBV5-1 and TRBJ2-5, with a tentative D call TRBD2 (6 bases). This CDR3 contains 14 residues. V lost 1 base, J lost 7 bases, and 14 bases lay in between. Germline CDR1 is SGHRS and CDR2 is YFSETQ.